This TCR beta chain is drawn from a study of CD8 T cells in Susac syndrome. Random hexamers primed reverse transcription of 0.5 to 1 ug RNA. From the immunoSEQ multiplex PCR reads, TCRdb called clonotypes with MiXCR, one entry per CDR3 protein. This table holds 120,000 to 150,000 distinct CDR3 sequences, roughly 95% found once. The TCR comes from a human donor in good health. Sample: CD4+ T cells from PBMCs.

As DNA, the CDR3 is TGTGCCTGGATCGCAGGACGCTATGGCTACACCTTC. As protein: CAWIAGRYGYTF. This sequence joins TRBV30 and TRBJ1-2; D unclear. The CDR3 extends over 12 amino acids. Germline-derived CDR1 and CDR2 are GTSNPN and SVGIG (reference sequence). Trimming took 4 bases from V and 4 from J, leaving 10 bases between them.